In this sample, the clone carrying this T cell receptor beta chain turned up many times. Its antigen remains unidentified. The sample is drawn from a study of T cells after posttransplantation cyclophosphamide. General study results and limits: Later blood repertoires were often dominated by clones from the donor CD8+ memory compartment. Recipient CMV seropositivity and CMV reactivation strongly tracked TRB clonality.

Clones were read by immunoSEQ multiplex PCR, and TCRdb kept only the in-frame ones, dropping some. Captured here are 20,000 to 30,000 clones, none seen once; the top ten comprise approximately 4.7%. Germline V gene sequence: CDR1 SGHRS, CDR2 YFSETQ. J was trimmed by 6 bases and V by 4 bases; bases with no gene match: 11. The CDR3 runs 16 residues. Peripheral blood was collected from the related graft donor on the marrow donation day. This clonotype was obtained from a woman aged 50 to 60 in good health, CMV-negative, and a related stem cell transplant donor. What was sequenced was PBMCs. The genes are TRBV5-1 and TRBJ1-1, with 11 bases matching TRBD1. Written as DNA, the CDR3 is TGCGCCAGCAGCAGGACAAGGACAGGGGGCGTATCTGAAGCTTTCTTT. Protein sequence: CASSRTRTGGVSEAFF. The variable domain in full, with the rest retrieved from reference TRBV5-1 and TRBJ1-1, is KAGVTQTPRYLIKTRGQQVTLSCSPISGHRSVSWYQQTPGQGLQFLFEYFSETQRNKGNFPGRFSGRQFSNSRSEMNVSTLELGDSALYLCASSRTRTGGVSEAFFGQGTRLTVV.